Below are 11 T cell receptor beta chains sequenced from a single sample in a study of OX40 agonist ivuxolimab in advanced cancers. The method was immunoSEQ multiplex PCR; TCRdb's version includes in-frame clones alone and lacks a portion of them. This sample has roughly 120,000 clones, with just under 95% found just once. The sample here was CD4+ or CD8+ T cells sorted from blood, taken in a trial of the OX40 agonist ivuxolimab. These receptors were collected from an adult with an advanced solid tumor such as melanoma, head and neck, liver or kidney cancer.

The rearrangement uses TRBV27 and TRBJ2-1; 9 positions agree with TRBD2. CDR1 and CDR2 from the germline V gene are MNHEY and SMNVEV (reference sequence). V gave up 4 bases and J gave up 8 bases; unmatched junction bases: 9. There are 15 residues in the CDR3. The CDR3 DNA is TGTGCCAGCAGTTCAGGACTAGCGAGGGGGTATGAGCAGTTCTTC. The encoded protein is CASSSGLARGYEQFF.

This clone was recorded a few times. The chain carries TRBV19 and TRBJ2-1, with 8 bases fitting TRBD1. Germline lookup yields CDR1 LNHDA and CDR2 SQIVND (reference sequence). CDR3 length: 14 amino acids. V shed 4 bases and J 8 bases; nucleotides not matched to a gene: 7. The chain's CDR3 is CASSRQGAAYEQFF. The DNA of the CDR3 is TGTGCCAGTAGTAGGCAGGGGGCAGCCTATGAGCAGTTCTTC.

This CDR3 is CASSKGDIRNQPQHF. CDR3 nucleotides: TGTGCCAGTAGCAAGGGGGACATCCGCAATCAGCCCCAGCATTTT. The V call is TRBV19, the J call TRBJ1-5; the D gene is possibly TRBD1 (6 bases). Germline CDR1 and CDR2: LNHDA and SQIVND (reference sequence). The ends were cut back, 6 bases at V and 2 bases at J, with 14 bases in the middle. This CDR3 is built from 15 residues.

The rearrangement joins TRBV9 to TRBJ1-1; the D gene is possibly TRBD1 (5 bases). Trimming cost V 0 bases and J 4 bases, with 16 bases left between them. The CDR3 contains 16 residues. Germline values: CDR1 SGDLS, CDR2 YYNGEE. Here the CDR3 DNA reads TGTGCCAGCAGCGTAGGGAGTCAGGGATCGGCCACTGAAGCTTTCTTT. It specifies CASSVGSQGSATEAFF.

V usage is TRBV10-1 and J usage is TRBJ2-5; maybe TRBD1 (6 bases). CDR1 WNHNN and CDR2 SYGVQD come from the germline V gene (reference sequence). The CDR3 covers 14 residues. The V and J ends lost 3 bases and 4 bases respectively, with 12 bases between them. For the CDR3, the DNA is TGCGCCAGCAGTGATGTGGGGGCCGCAGAGACCCAGTACTTC. Encoded protein: CASSDVGAAETQYF.

The chain couples TRBV6-1 to TRBJ2-3, with no clear D. This CDR3 has 15 residues. The germline V and J ends were trimmed by 4 bases and 1 base, with 12 bases remaining between them. The V gene's germline CDR1 is MNHNS and CDR2 SASEGT. CDR3 nucleotides: TGTGCCAGCAGTGCGAGCGTATTCGGCACAGATACGCAGTATTTT. Protein sequence: CASSASVFGTDTQYF.

The chain joins TRBV5-8 to TRBJ1-2; 12 bases are a match to TRBD1. The germline gives CDR1 SGHTS, CDR2 YDEGEE. This CDR3 contains 16 residues. V was pared by 1 base and J by 7 bases, with 8 bases of the junction left unmatched. The CDR3 nucleotides read TGTGCCAGCAGCTTGTACGTGGGACAGGGGGCCAGTGGCTACACCTTC. Its protein product is CASSLYVGQGASGYTF.

V gene TRBV5-1 combines with J gene TRBJ2-7; D is perhaps TRBD1 or TRBD2 (5 bases each). Germline CDR1 is SGHRS and CDR2 is YFSETQ. The CDR3 has 14 residues. Between the trimmed V and J ends, which lost 6 bases and 2 bases, there was a span of 15 bases. CDR3 DNA: TGCGCCAGCAAACAACGGGGCGAGACCTACGAGCAGTACTTC. Translation: CASKQRGETYEQYF.

The chain is built from TRBV27 and TRBJ1-3, with TRBD1 matching over 8 bases. CDR3 length: 15 residues. Germline V CDR1 and CDR2: MNHEY, SMNVEV (reference sequence). V lost 5 bases to trimming and J lost 0 bases; unmatched junction nucleotides: 3. The CDR3 DNA reads as TGTGCCAGCAGTGTAGACAGGGGCTCTGGAAACACCATATATTTT. Translation: CASSVDRGSGNTIYF.

The V and J genes are TRBV19 and TRBJ1-1; D may be TRBD1 (5 bases). In germline, CDR1 is LNHDA, CDR2 SQIVND (reference sequence). V was pared by 1 base and J by 4 bases, with 10 bases between. This CDR3 is 14 amino acids long. This CDR3 is CASSIVAGSTEAFF. DNA of the CDR3: TGTGCCAGTAGTATAGTAGCAGGGAGCACTGAAGCTTTCTTT.

This chain connects TRBV28 to TRBJ2-7; D is unresolved. V lost 4 bases, J lost 4 bases, and 5 bases lay in between. CDR1 is MDHEN, CDR2 SYDVKM, per germline. This CDR3 region has 11 residues. For the CDR3, the DNA is TGTGCCAGCAGTTCCGCTTACGAGCAGTACTTC. This codes for CASSSAYEQYF.